This paragraph covers one TCR beta chain sequence. The sample is drawn from a study of human T cells and chemical hapten exposure. TCRdb recomputed calls from the RACE reads with MiXCR, one row per CDR3 protein. The sample has about 180,000 distinct CDR3 sequences, approximately 31% seen once; the top ten hold nearly 3%. The CDR3 extends over 12 amino acids. The V gene's germline CDR1 is ENHRY and CDR2 SYGVKD. The germline V and J ends were trimmed by 4 bases and 3 bases, with 6 bases remaining between them. Time point here: pre-sensitization, week 0. Treatment meaning: therapeutic diphenylcyclopropenone sensitization with weekly scalp DPC.

The chain has TRBV10-3 and TRBJ1-2, with unresolved D. Sample: whole blood, taken in connection with sensitization to the hapten diphenylcyclopropenone (DPC). The receptor was derived from a woman in her 30s with alopecia areata. Some clones in this sample may be carry-over from other donors' samples. This CDR3 reads CAISAGDYGYTF. CDR3 nucleotides: TGTGCCATCAGTGCCGGGGACTATGGCTACACCTTC.